The present entry profiles one T cell receptor (beta chain) with its context. Its specificity is not known. Profiled with immunoSEQ multiplex PCR; TCRdb holds only in-frame clones, not every one. The table lists about 150,000 clones, around nine tenths of them singletons, with about 1.4% in the top ten. CDR3 length equals 16 residues. The V and J ends lost 7 bases and 6 bases respectively, with 23 bases between them. Per the germline V gene, CDR1 is SGDLS and CDR2 is YYNGEE. This sample was included in a study of T cell responses to AZD1222 COVID-19 vaccine. Regarding the study as a whole: Spike-specific TCR breadth and depth went up after people got two AZD1222 doses. Most donors were white British, females outnumbered males, and clonal diversity was possibly underestimated. At baseline, just a handful of AZD1222 recipients tested seropositive.

Second-dose groups at about 4 or about 12 weeks were pooled. The clonotype comes from an adult who received the AZD1222 COVID-19 vaccine. The specimen comprised peripheral blood, sampled 28 days after the second AZD1222 dose. The gene calls are TRBV9 and TRBJ2-1, with a weak D call TRBD1 (6 bases). CDR3 DNA sequence: TGTGCCAGCGCTCCCCGAGGGACATCAGAGGTCAATGAGCAGTTCTTC. Its translation: CASAPRGTSEVNEQFF.